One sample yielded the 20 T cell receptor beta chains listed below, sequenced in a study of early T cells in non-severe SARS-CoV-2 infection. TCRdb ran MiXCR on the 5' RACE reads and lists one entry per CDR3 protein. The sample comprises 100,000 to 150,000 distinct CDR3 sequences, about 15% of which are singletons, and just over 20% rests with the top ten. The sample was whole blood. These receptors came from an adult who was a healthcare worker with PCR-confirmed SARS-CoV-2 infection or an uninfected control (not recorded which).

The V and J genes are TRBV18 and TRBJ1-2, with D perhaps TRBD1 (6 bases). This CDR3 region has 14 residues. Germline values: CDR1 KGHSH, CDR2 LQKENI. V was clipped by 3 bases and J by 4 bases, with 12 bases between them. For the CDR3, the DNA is TGTGCCAGCTCACCGAAGGACAGCCGCTATGGCTACACCTTC. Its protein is CASSPKDSRYGYTF.

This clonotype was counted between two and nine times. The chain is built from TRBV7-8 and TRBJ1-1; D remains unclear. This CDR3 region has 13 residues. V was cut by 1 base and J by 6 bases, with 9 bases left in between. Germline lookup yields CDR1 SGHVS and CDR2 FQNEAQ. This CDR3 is CASSLGVTAEAFF. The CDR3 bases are TGTGCCAGCAGCTTAGGGGTGACGGCTGAAGCTTTCTTT. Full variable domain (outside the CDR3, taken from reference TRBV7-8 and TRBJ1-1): GAGVSQSPRYKVAKRGQDVALRCDPISGHVSLFWYQQALGQGPEFLTYFQNEAQLDKSGLPSDRFFAERPEGSVSTLKIQRTQQEDSAVYLCASSLGVTAEAFFGQGTRLTVV.

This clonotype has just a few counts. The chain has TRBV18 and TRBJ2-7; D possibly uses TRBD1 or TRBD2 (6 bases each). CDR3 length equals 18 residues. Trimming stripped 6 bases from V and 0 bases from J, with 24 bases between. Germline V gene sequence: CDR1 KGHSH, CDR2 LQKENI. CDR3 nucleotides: TGTGCCAGCTCGCCCTGGCGTCGGTCGGGGGCGAGCTCCTACGAGCAGTACTTC. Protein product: CASSPWRRSGASSYEQYF.

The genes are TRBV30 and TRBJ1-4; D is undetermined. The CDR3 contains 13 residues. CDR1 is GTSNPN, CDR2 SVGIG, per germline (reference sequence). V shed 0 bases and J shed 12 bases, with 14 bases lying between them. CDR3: CAWSVQFESELFF. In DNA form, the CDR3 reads TGTGCCTGGAGTGTACAGTTTGAGTCTGAACTGTTTTTT.

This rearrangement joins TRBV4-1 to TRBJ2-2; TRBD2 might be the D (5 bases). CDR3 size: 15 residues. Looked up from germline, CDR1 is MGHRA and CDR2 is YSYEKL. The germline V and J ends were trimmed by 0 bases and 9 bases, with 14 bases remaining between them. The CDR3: CASSQDWAGGWELFF. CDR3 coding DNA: TGCGCCAGCAGCCAAGATTGGGCGGGCGGCTGGGAGCTGTTTTTT.

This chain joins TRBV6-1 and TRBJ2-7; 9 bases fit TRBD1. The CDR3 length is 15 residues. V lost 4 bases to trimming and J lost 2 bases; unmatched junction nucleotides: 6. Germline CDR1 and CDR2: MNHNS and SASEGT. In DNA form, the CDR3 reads TGTGCCAGCAGTGGATCCGGGACAGGGACCTACGAGCAGTACTTC. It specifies CASSGSGTGTYEQYF.

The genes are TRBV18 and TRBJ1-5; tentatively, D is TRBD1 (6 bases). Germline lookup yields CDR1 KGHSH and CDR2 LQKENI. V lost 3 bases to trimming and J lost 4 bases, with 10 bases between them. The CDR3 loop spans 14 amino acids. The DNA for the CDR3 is TGTGCCAGCTCACCGTTCCAGGGGAATCAGCCCCAGCATTTT. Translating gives CASSPFQGNQPQHF. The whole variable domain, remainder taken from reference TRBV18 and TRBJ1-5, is NAGVMQNPRHLVRRRGQEARLRCSPMKGHSHVYWYRQLPEEGLKFMVYLQKENIIDESGMPKERFSAEFPKEGPSILRIQQVVRGDSAAYFCASSPFQGNQPQHFGDGTRLSIL.

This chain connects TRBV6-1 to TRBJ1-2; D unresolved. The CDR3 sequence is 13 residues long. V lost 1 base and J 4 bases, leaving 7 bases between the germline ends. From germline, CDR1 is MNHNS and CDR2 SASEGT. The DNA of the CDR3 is TGTGCCAGCAGTGAAGTAACAAGCTATGGCTACACCTTC. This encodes CASSEVTSYGYTF.

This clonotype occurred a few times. The CDR3 reads CATSDRTLTDTQYF. The DNA of the CDR3 is TGTGCCACCAGTGACCGGACACTCACAGATACGCAGTATTTT. This rearrangement joins TRBV24-1 to TRBJ2-3; D perhaps matches TRBD1 (5 bases). CDR1 is KGHDR and CDR2 is SFDVKD in the germline V gene. V was pared by 4 bases and J by 2 bases, with 9 bases between. This CDR3 is built from 14 residues.

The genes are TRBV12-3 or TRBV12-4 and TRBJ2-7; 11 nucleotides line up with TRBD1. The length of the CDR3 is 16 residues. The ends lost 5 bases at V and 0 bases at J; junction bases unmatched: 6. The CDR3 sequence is CASSPWTGGGSYEQYF. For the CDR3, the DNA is TGTGCCAGCAGTCCGTGGACAGGGGGCGGCTCCTACGAGCAGTACTTC.

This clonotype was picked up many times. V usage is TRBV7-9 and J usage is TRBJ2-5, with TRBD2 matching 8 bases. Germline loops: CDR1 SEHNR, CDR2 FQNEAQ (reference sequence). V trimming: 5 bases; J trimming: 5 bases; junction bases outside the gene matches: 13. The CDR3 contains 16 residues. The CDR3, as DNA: TGTGCCAGCAGCCCCGAGGTAGCGGGGAGACGCGAGACCCAGTACTTC. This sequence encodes CASSPEVAGRRETQYF.

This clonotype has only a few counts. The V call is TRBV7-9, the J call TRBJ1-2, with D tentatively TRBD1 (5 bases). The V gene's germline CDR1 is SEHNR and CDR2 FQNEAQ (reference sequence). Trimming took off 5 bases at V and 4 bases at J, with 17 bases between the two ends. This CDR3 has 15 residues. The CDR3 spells CASSPLGGSGYGYTF. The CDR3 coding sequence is TGTGCCAGCAGCCCACTTGGGGGAAGTGGCTATGGCTACACCTTC.

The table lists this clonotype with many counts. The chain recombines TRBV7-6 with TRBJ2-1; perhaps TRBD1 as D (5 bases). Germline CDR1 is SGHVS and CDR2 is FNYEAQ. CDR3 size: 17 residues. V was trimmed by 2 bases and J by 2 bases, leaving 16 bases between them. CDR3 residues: CASSLTRGDSTYNEQFF. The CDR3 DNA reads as TGTGCCAGCAGCTTAACACGCGGAGACAGTACCTACAATGAGCAGTTCTTC.

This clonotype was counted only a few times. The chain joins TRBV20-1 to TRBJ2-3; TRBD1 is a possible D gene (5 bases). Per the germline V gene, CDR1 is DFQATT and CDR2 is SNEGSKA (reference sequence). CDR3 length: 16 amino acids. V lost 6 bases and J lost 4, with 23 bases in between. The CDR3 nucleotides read TGCAGTGCCCCCAGTGCAGGGAAACCCCCACCAGATACGCAGTATTTT. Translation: CSAPSAGKPPPDTQYF.

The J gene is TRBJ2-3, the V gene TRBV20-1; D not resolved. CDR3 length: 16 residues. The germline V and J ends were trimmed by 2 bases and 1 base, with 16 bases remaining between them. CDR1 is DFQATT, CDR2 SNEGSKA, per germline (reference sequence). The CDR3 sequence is CSARILTPAGTDTQYF. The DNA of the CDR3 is TGCAGTGCTAGAATATTAACTCCGGCTGGCACAGATACGCAGTATTTT.

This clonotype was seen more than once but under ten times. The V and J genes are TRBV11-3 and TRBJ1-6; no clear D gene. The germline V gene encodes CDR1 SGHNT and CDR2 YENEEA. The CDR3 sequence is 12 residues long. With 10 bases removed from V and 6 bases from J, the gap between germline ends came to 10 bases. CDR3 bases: TGTGCCACCCACCCCCCTAATTCACCCCTCCACTTT. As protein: CATHPPNSPLHF.

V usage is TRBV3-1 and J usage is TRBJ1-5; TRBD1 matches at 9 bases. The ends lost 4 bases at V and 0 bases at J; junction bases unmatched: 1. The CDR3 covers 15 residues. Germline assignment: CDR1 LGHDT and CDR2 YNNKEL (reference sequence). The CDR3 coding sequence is TGTGCCAGCAGCCGGGGACAGGGTAGCAATCAGCCCCAGCATTTT. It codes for CASSRGQGSNQPQHF.

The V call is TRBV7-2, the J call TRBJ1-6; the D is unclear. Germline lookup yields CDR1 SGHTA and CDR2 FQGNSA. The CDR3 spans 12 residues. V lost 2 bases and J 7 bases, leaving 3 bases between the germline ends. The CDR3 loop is CASSLRNSPLHF. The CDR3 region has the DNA TGTGCCAGCAGCTTAAGAAATTCACCCCTCCACTTT.

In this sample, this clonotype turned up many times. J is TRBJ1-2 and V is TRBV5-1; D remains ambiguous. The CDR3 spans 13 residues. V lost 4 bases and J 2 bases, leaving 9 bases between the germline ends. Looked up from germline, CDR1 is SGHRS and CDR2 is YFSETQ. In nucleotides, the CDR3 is TGCGCCAGCAGCGTAGCCGGAAACTATGGCTACACCTTC. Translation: CASSVAGNYGYTF.

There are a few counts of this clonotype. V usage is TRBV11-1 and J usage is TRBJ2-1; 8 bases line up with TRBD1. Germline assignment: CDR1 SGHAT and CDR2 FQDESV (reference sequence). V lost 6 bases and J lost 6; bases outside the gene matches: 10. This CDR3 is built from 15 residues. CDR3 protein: CASSRQGLRGNEQFF. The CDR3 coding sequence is TGTGCCAGCAGTCGACAGGGGCTAAGGGGCAATGAGCAGTTCTTC.